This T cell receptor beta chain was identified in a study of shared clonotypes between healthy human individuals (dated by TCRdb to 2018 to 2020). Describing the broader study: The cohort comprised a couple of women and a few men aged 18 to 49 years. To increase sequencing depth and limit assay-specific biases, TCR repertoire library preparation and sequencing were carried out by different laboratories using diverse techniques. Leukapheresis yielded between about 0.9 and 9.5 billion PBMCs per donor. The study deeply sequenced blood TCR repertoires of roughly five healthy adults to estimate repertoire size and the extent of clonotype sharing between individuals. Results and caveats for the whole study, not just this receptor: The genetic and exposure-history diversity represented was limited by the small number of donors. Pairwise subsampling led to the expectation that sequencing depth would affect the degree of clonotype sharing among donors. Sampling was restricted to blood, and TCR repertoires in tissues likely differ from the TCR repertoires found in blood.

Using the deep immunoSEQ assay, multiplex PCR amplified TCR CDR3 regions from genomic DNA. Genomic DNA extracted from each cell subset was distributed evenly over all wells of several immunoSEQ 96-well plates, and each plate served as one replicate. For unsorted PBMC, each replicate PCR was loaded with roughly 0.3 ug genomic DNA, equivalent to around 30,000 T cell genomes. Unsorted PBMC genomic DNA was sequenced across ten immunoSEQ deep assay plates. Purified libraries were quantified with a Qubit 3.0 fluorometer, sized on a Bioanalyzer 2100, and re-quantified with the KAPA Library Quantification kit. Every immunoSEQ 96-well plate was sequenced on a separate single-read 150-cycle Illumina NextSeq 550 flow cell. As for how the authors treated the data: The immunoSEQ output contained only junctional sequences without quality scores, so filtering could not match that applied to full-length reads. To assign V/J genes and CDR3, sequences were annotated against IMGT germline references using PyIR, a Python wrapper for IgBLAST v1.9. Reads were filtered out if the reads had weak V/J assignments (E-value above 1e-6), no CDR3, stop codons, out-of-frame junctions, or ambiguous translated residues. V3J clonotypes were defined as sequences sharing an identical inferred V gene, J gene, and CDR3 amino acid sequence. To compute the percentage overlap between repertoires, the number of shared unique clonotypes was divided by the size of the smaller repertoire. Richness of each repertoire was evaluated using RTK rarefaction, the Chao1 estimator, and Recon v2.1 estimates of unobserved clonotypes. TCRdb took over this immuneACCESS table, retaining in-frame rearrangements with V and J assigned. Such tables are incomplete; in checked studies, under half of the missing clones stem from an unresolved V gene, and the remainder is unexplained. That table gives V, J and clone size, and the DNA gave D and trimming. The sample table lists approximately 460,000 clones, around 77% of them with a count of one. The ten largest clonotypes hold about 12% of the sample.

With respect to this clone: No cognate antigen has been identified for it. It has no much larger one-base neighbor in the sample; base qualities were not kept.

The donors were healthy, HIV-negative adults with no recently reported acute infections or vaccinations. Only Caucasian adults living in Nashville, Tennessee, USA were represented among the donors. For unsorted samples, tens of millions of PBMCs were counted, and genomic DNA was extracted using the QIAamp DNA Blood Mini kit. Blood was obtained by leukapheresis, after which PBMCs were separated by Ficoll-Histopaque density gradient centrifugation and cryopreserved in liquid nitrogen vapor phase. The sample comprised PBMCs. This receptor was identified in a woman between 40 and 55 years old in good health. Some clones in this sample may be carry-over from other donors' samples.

The CDR3 sequence is CASGLAGAMGFYEQYF. The nucleotide sequence reads TGTGCCAGCGGTCTAGCGGGAGCTATGGGGTTCTACGAGCAGTACTTC. The chain is made from TRBV28 and TRBJ2-7; 10 bases in the junction line up with TRBD2. V is cut back by 8 bases and J by 3 bases, with 13 bases in the junction unmatched. From cysteine to phenylalanine, the CDR3 is 16 amino acids long. Here the CDR3 DNA is all that survives: 48 bases in frame from base 1. The germline V gene yields MDHEN for CDR1 and SYDVKM for CDR2.